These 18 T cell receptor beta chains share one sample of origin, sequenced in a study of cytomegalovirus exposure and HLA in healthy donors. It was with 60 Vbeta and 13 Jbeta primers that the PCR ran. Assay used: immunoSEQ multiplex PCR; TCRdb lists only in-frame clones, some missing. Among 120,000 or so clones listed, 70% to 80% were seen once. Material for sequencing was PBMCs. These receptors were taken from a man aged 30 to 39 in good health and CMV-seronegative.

The CDR3 is CSVVGLALNTGELFF. The CDR3 DNA follows: TGCAGCGTTGTGGGTCTAGCGCTGAACACCGGGGAGCTGTTTTTT. This chain links TRBV29-1 with TRBJ2-2; possible D gene TRBD2, 6 bases. V lost 4 bases and J lost 1, with 13 bases in between. The CDR3 sequence is 15 residues long. Germline assignment: CDR1 SQVTM and CDR2 ANQGSEA.

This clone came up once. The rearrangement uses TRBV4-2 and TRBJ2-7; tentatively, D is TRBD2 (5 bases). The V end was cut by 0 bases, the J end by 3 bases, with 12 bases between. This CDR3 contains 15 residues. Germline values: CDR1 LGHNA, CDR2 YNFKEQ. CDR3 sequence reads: CASSQEKGENYEQYF. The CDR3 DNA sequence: TGTGCCAGCAGCCAAGAGAAGGGAGAGAACTACGAGCAGTACTTC.

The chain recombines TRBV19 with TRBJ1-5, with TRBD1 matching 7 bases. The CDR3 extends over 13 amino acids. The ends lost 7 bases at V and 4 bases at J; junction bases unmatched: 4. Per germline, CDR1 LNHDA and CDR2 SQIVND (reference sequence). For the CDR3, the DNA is TGTGCCAGTACAAACAGGGGAAATCAGCCCCAGCATTTT. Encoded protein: CASTNRGNQPQHF.

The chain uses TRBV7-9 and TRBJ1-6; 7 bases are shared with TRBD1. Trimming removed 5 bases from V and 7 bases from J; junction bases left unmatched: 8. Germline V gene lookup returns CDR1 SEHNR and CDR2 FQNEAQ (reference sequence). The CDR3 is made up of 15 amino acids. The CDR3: CASSQTGVGNSPLHF. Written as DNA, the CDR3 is TGTGCCAGCAGCCAAACAGGGGTCGGCAATTCACCCCTCCACTTT.

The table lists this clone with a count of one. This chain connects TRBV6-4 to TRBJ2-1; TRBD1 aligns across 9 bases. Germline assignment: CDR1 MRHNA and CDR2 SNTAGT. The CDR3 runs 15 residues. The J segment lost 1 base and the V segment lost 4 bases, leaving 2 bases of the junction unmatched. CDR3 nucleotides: TGTGCCAGCAGTGTCGGGACAGGGTCCTACAATGAGCAGTTCTTC. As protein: CASSVGTGSYNEQFF.

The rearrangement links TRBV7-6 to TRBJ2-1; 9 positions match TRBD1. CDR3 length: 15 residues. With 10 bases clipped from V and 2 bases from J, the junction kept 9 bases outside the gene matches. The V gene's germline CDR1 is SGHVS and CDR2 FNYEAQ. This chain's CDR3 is CATGDGTGTYNEQFF. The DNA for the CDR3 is TGTGCCACCGGCGACGGGACAGGGACCTACAATGAGCAGTTCTTC.

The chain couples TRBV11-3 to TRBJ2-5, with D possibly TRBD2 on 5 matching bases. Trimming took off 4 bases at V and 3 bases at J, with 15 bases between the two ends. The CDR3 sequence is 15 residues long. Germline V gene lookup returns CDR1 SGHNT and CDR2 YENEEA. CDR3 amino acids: CASSSTSLREETQYF. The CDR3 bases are TGTGCCAGCAGCTCTACGTCCCTGCGGGAAGAGACCCAGTACTTC.

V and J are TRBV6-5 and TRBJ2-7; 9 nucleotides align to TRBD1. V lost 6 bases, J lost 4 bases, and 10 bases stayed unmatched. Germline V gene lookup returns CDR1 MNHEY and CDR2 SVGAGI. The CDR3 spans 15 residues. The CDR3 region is CASSPAGTGWYEQYF. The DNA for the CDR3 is TGTGCCAGCAGCCCAGCCGGGACAGGGTGGTACGAGCAGTACTTC.

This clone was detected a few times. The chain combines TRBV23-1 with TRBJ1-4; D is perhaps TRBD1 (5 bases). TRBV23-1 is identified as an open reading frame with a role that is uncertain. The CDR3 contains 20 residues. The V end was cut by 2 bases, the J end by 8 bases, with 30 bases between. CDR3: CASSQILAGTLRIVCEKLFF. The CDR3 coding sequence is TGCGCCAGCAGTCAAATCTTAGCTGGGACTCTAAGAATTGTGTGCGAAAAACTGTTTTTT.

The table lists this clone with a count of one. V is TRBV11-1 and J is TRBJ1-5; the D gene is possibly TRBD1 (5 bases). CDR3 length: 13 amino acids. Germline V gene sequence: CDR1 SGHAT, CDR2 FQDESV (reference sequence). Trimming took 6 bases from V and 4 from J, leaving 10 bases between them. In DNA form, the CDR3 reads TGTGCCAGCAGTTCGGGACTTAATCAGCCCCAGCATTTT. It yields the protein CASSSGLNQPQHF.

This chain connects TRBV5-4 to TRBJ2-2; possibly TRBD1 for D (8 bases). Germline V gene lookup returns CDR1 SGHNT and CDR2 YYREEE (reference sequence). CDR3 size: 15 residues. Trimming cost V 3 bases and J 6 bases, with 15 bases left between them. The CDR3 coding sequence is TGTGCCAGCAGCTCTTCACAGGGGGGGCCCGGGGAGCTGTTTTTT. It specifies CASSSSQGGPGELFF.

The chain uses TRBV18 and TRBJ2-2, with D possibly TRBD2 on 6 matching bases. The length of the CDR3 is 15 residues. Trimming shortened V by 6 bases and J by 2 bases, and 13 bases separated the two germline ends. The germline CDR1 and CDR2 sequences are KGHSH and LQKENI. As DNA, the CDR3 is TGTGCCAGCTCCTCGGGAGTAAGCAACACCGGGGAGCTGTTTTTT. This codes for CASSSGVSNTGELFF.

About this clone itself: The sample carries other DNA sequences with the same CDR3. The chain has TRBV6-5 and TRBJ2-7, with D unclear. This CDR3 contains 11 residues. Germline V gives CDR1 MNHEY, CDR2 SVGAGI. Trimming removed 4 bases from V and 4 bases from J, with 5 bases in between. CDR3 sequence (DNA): TGTGCCAGCAGTTCCCTATACGAGCAGTACTTC. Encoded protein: CASSSLYEQYF.

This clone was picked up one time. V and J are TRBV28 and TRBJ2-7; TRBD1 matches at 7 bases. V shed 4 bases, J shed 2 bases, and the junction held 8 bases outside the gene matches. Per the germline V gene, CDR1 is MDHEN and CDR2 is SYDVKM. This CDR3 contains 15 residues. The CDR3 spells CASSSVRQGAYEQYF. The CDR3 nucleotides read TGTGCCAGCAGTTCCGTTCGACAGGGAGCCTACGAGCAGTACTTC.

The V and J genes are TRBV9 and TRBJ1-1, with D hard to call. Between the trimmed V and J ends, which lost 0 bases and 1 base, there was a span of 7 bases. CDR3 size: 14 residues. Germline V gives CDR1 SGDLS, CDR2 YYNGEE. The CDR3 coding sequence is TGTGCCAGCAGCGTAGAGCAGCGGAACACTGAAGCTTTCTTT. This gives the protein CASSVEQRNTEAFF.

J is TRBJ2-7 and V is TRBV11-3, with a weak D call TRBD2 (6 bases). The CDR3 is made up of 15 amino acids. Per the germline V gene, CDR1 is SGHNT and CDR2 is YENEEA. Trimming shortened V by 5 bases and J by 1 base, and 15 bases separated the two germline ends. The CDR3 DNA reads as TGTGCCAGCAGCAATACGGGAGCTGGGTCCTACGAGCAGTACTTC. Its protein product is CASSNTGAGSYEQYF.

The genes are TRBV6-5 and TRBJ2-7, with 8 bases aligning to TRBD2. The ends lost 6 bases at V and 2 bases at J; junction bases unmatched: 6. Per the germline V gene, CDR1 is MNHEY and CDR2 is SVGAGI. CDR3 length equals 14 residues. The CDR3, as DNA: TGTGCCAGCAGGAACTCGGGAGGGACCTACGAGCAGTACTTC. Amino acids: CASRNSGGTYEQYF.

CDR3 DNA: TGTGCCAGCAGTGGCAGGGGGCGCGGAGGCTATGGCTACACCTTC. Protein product: CASSGRGRGGYGYTF. This chain uses TRBV6-1 with TRBJ1-2, with 8 bases aligning to TRBD1. This CDR3 has 15 amino acids. V dropped 4 bases and J dropped 4; count of bases not matched to a gene: 8. The germline gives CDR1 MNHNS, CDR2 SASEGT.